Listed below are T cell receptor beta chains from one sample, sequenced in a study of human T cells and chemical hapten exposure. TCRdb reprocessed the RACE reads via MiXCR and lists one record per CDR3 protein. The table shows 95,000 to 150,000 distinct CDR3 sequences, with 11% occurring only once. The material was whole blood, obtained in connection with sensitization to the hapten diphenylcyclopropenone (DPC). The receptors come from a woman between 50 and 59 years old with alopecia areata. Some clones in this sample may be carry-over from other donors' samples. Each CDR3 is given without its conserved first and last residue. Fields, in order: V gene, CDR3 protein.

v_gene: TRBV27
CDR3aa: ASSPPAGRNTEAF

v_gene: TRBV29-1
CDR3aa: SVEVEAGLTDTQY

v_gene: TRBV6-1
CDR3aa: ASSALYEQF

v_gene: TRBV14
CDR3aa: ASSQDQRYTEAF

v_gene: TRBV24-1
CDR3aa: ATSDSADRPDTQY

v_gene: TRBV9
CDR3aa: ASSASVVADTQY

v_gene: TRBV6-1
CDR3aa: ASSDGGGGTDTQY

v_gene: TRBV18
CDR3aa: ASSPLSGQANYGYT

v_gene: TRBV2
CDR3aa: ASSVGRGHGYT

v_gene: TRBV19
CDR3aa: ASSWTSGRPDEQF

v_gene: TRBV2
CDR3aa: ASSRGESADTQY

v_gene: TRBV7-6
CDR3aa: ASSFLPGSNEKLF

v_gene: TRBV7-2
CDR3aa: ASSFIREIPYEQY

v_gene: TRBV12-3/TRBV12-4
CDR3aa: ASSLVLARSYNEQF

v_gene: TRBV18
CDR3aa: ASSPPSSPSGNTIY

v_gene: TRBV20-1
CDR3aa: SARGAGSYNQPQH

v_gene: TRBV11-2
CDR3aa: ASSFPALNNEQF

v_gene: TRBV11-2
CDR3aa: ASSLGTGVNGYT

v_gene: TRBV12-3/TRBV12-4
CDR3aa: ASSTGAGANVLT

v_gene: TRBV2
CDR3aa: ASSRSTGRSMSYGYT

v_gene: TRBV6-1
CDR3aa: ASSDSGGPGLAGRGGEQF

v_gene: TRBV29-1
CDR3aa: SVGTGNMNTEAF

v_gene: TRBV18
CDR3aa: ASSASRGGGYNEQF

v_gene: TRBV7-6
CDR3aa: ASSSPGGGQNIQY